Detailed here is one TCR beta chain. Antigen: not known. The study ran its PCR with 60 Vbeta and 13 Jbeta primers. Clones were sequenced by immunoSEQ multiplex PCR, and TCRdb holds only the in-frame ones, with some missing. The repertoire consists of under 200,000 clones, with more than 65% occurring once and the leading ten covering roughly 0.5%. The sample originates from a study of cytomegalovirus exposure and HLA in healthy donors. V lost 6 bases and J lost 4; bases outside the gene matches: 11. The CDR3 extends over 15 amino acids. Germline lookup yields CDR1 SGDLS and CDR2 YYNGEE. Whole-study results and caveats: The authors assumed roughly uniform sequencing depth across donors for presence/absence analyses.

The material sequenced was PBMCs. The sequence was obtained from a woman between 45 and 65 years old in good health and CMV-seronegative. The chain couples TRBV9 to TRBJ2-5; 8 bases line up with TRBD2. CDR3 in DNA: TGTGCCAGCACACGTAGCGGGGCAAGTCTAGAGACCCAGTACTTC. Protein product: CASTRSGASLETQYF.